The rows below give T cell receptor beta chains drawn from one sample of a study of T-cell memory formation after mild COVID-19. One entry per CDR3 protein results from TCRdb running MiXCR on the 5' RACE reads. This sample has hundreds of thousands of distinct CDR3 sequences; 20% to 25% occur once, and the top ten carry about 8.7%. The sequencing sample was made of PBMCs or a T cell subset sorted from them (not recorded which). Every receptor here comes from an adult woman who had mild COVID-19 (a few samples of this study predate the infection). Cell type and time point are not known. CDR3s include the opening cysteine and the closing phenylalanine or tryptophan. Fields, in order: CDR3 protein, CDR3 DNA, D gene, J gene, V gene, clone size. D genes are given only for firm matches. Size is omitted from some rows. Given values are once, few, many or a class for expanded clones.

cdr3_aa: CASSLWGDTDTQYF; cdr3_nt: TGTGCCAGCAGCTTATGGGGGGACACAGATACGCAGTATTTT; d_call: -; j_call: TRBJ2-3; v_call: TRBV7-9; clone_size: few
cdr3_aa: CASSPPTGELFF; cdr3_nt: TGTGCCAGCAGTCCGCCCACCGGGGAGCTGTTTTTT; d_call: -; j_call: TRBJ2-2; v_call: TRBV12-3/TRBV12-4; clone_size: many
cdr3_aa: CASRVPGADTQYF; cdr3_nt: TGTGCCAGCAGGGTTCCCGGGGCCGATACGCAGTATTTT; d_call: -; j_call: TRBJ2-3; v_call: TRBV6-5; clone_size: few
cdr3_aa: CASSLAPRGEETQYF; cdr3_nt: TGTGCCAGCAGCTTAGCTCCCAGGGGAGAAGAGACCCAGTACTTC; d_call: -; j_call: TRBJ2-5; v_call: TRBV7-9; clone_size: few
cdr3_aa: CASSPKSGTSGGTYNEQFF; cdr3_nt: TGTGCCAGCAGCCCAAAATCCGGGACTAGCGGGGGTACCTACAATGAGCAGTTCTTC; d_call: TRBD2; j_call: TRBJ2-1; v_call: TRBV7-2; clone_size: many
cdr3_aa: CASSLVASGGNTGELFF; cdr3_nt: TGTGCCAGCAGCTTAGTGGCGTCAGGGGGTAACACCGGGGAGCTGTTTTTT; d_call: TRBD1; j_call: TRBJ2-2; v_call: TRBV7-6; clone_size: -
cdr3_aa: CASTPLWGETQYF; cdr3_nt: TGTGCCAGCACCCCTTTGTGGGGGGAGACCCAGTACTTC; d_call: -; j_call: TRBJ2-5; v_call: TRBV11-2; clone_size: few
cdr3_aa: CSVGAGGEETQYF; cdr3_nt: TGCAGCGTGGGGGCAGGGGGCGAAGAGACCCAGTACTTC; d_call: TRBD1; j_call: TRBJ2-5; v_call: TRBV29-1; clone_size: -
cdr3_aa: CASSIPWQANTEAFF; cdr3_nt: TGTGCCAGTAGTATACCGTGGCAGGCGAACACTGAAGCTTTCTTT; d_call: -; j_call: TRBJ1-1; v_call: TRBV19; clone_size: -
cdr3_aa: CASGQGHGNTEAFF; cdr3_nt: TGTGCCAGCGGGCAGGGACACGGGAACACTGAAGCTTTCTTT; d_call: -; j_call: TRBJ1-1; v_call: TRBV12-3/TRBV12-4; clone_size: few
cdr3_aa: CASSQDLREAFF; cdr3_nt: TGTGCCAGCAGCCAAGATCTGAGGGAAGCTTTCTTT; d_call: -; j_call: TRBJ1-1; v_call: TRBV3-1; clone_size: -
cdr3_aa: CASSQEGIQRETQYF; cdr3_nt: TGCGCCAGCAGCCAAGAAGGGATACAGCGGGAGACCCAGTACTTC; d_call: -; j_call: TRBJ2-5; v_call: TRBV4-3; clone_size: -
cdr3_aa: CASSDRQGDSTEAFF; cdr3_nt: TGTGCCAGCAGCGACCGACAGGGGGATAGCACTGAAGCTTTCTTT; d_call: TRBD1; j_call: TRBJ1-1; v_call: TRBV7-9; clone_size: few
cdr3_aa: CASSLARSGEGNTGELFF; cdr3_nt: TGTGCCAGCAGCTTAGCGCGGTCGGGAGAGGGGAACACCGGGGAGCTGTTTTTT; d_call: -; j_call: TRBJ2-2; v_call: TRBV7-2; clone_size: -
cdr3_aa: CASSWIQETQYF; cdr3_nt: TGTGCCAGCTCTTGGATCCAAGAGACCCAGTACTTC; d_call: -; j_call: TRBJ2-5; v_call: TRBV12-3/TRBV12-4; clone_size: few
cdr3_aa: CASSPRVGPRRDTQYF; cdr3_nt: TGTGCCAGCAGCCCCCGGGTCGGCCCGAGGCGGGATACGCAGTATTTT; d_call: -; j_call: TRBJ2-3; v_call: TRBV13; clone_size: -
cdr3_aa: CATSESHSRSEQFF; cdr3_nt: TGTGCCACCAGTGAGTCCCATTCTAGAAGTGAGCAGTTCTTC; d_call: -; j_call: TRBJ2-1; v_call: TRBV24-1; clone_size: -
cdr3_aa: CASDRAGQPQHF; cdr3_nt: TGTGCCAGTGACAGGGCTGGCCAGCCCCAGCATTTT; d_call: TRBD1; j_call: TRBJ1-5; v_call: TRBV2; clone_size: -
cdr3_aa: CASSFSTSGADTQYF; cdr3_nt: TGTGCCAGCAGTTTTAGTACTAGCGGGGCAGATACGCAGTATTTT; d_call: TRBD2; j_call: TRBJ2-3; v_call: TRBV27; clone_size: -
cdr3_aa: CSARDTAGSRSYNEQFF; cdr3_nt: TGCAGTGCTAGAGATACAGCGGGGAGCCGTTCCTACAATGAGCAGTTCTTC; d_call: TRBD2; j_call: TRBJ2-1; v_call: TRBV20-1; clone_size: -
cdr3_aa: CASSSHEAGAGDTQYF; cdr3_nt: TGTGCCAGCAGCTCCCACGAGGCGGGAGCCGGAGATACGCAGTATTTT; d_call: TRBD2; j_call: TRBJ2-3; v_call: TRBV7-2; clone_size: few
cdr3_aa: CASSEARTGRTEAFF; cdr3_nt: TGTGCCAGCAGTGAAGCGCGGACAGGGAGGACTGAAGCTTTCTTT; d_call: TRBD1; j_call: TRBJ1-1; v_call: TRBV6-1; clone_size: -
cdr3_aa: CASSLSRGTSEETQYF; cdr3_nt: TGCGCCAGCAGCTTGAGTCGGGGGACTAGTGAAGAGACCCAGTACTTC; d_call: TRBD2; j_call: TRBJ2-5; v_call: TRBV5-1; clone_size: few
cdr3_aa: CASSLGSSGIYGYTF; cdr3_nt: TGTGCCAGCAGCTTAGGATCATCAGGGATCTATGGCTACACCTTC; d_call: -; j_call: TRBJ1-2; v_call: TRBV11-2; clone_size: many
cdr3_aa: CASTQGASSYNSPLHF; cdr3_nt: TGCGCCAGCACTCAGGGGGCGAGCTCCTATAATTCACCCCTCCACTTT; d_call: TRBD1; j_call: TRBJ1-6; v_call: TRBV5-1; clone_size: -
cdr3_aa: CASSLEDRPTYEQYF; cdr3_nt: TGTGCCAGCAGCTTAGAGGACAGGCCAACCTACGAGCAGTACTTC; d_call: TRBD1; j_call: TRBJ2-7; v_call: TRBV7-9; clone_size: few
cdr3_aa: CASLDRYNEQFF; cdr3_nt: TGTGCCAGCCTGGACCGCTACAATGAGCAGTTCTTC; d_call: -; j_call: TRBJ2-1; v_call: TRBV6-2/TRBV6-3; clone_size: -
cdr3_aa: CAWSGGLAQPQHF; cdr3_nt: TGTGCCTGGAGCGGGGGGCTGGCTCAGCCCCAGCATTTT; d_call: -; j_call: TRBJ1-5; v_call: TRBV30; clone_size: -
cdr3_aa: CASSHRGAGYEQYF; cdr3_nt: TGCGCCAGCAGCCACAGGGGAGCCGGGTACGAGCAGTACTTC; d_call: -; j_call: TRBJ2-7; v_call: TRBV4-1; clone_size: -
cdr3_aa: CASSLAGKDGYTF; cdr3_nt: TGTGCCAGCAGCTTAGCGGGGAAAGACGGCTACACCTTC; d_call: -; j_call: TRBJ1-2; v_call: TRBV7-9; clone_size: few
cdr3_aa: CASSLSSVLRNHREETQYF; cdr3_nt: TGTGCCAGCAGCCTATCAAGTGTTTTGAGGAACCACAGGGAAGAGACCCAGTACTTC; d_call: -; j_call: TRBJ2-5; v_call: TRBV6-2/TRBV6-3; clone_size: -
cdr3_aa: CASSRRDSFWEQYF; cdr3_nt: TGTGCCAGCAGCCGCCGGGACAGCTTTTGGGAGCAGTACTTC; d_call: TRBD1; j_call: TRBJ2-7; v_call: TRBV3-1; clone_size: few
cdr3_aa: CSVSTGTGVVNNEQFF; cdr3_nt: TGCAGCGTTAGTACCGGGACAGGGGTTGTTAATAATGAGCAGTTCTTC; d_call: TRBD1; j_call: TRBJ2-1; v_call: TRBV29-1; clone_size: few
cdr3_aa: CASKSPDGRTSGTGTQDEQFF; cdr3_nt: TGTGCCAGCAAATCTCCCGACGGAAGGACTAGCGGGACTGGGACCCAAGATGAGCAGTTCTTC; d_call: -; j_call: TRBJ2-1; v_call: TRBV21-1; clone_size: few
cdr3_aa: CAWSVQGLHPFF; cdr3_nt: TGTGCCTGGAGTGTCCAGGGGCTCCATCCGTTCTTC; d_call: -; j_call: TRBJ2-1; v_call: TRBV30; clone_size: few
cdr3_aa: CASSQTNGNEQFF; cdr3_nt: TGTGCCAGCAGCCAAACTAACGGAAATGAGCAGTTCTTC; d_call: -; j_call: TRBJ2-1; v_call: TRBV7-7; clone_size: -
cdr3_aa: CASSLGGRASSTDTQYF; cdr3_nt: TGTGCCAGCAGCTTAGGCGGGAGAGCCTCTAGCACAGATACGCAGTATTTT; d_call: TRBD2; j_call: TRBJ2-3; v_call: TRBV7-8; clone_size: -
cdr3_aa: CASSLAWESSYNEQFF; cdr3_nt: TGTGCCAGCAGCTTGGCCTGGGAATCCTCCTACAATGAGCAGTTCTTC; d_call: -; j_call: TRBJ2-1; v_call: TRBV5-5; clone_size: -
cdr3_aa: CATGFPNTGELFF; cdr3_nt: TGTGCCACCGGGTTCCCGAACACCGGGGAGCTGTTTTTT; d_call: -; j_call: TRBJ2-2; v_call: TRBV24-1; clone_size: -
cdr3_aa: CASSWLDSNTEAFF; cdr3_nt: TGCGCCAGCAGCTGGCTGGATTCGAACACTGAAGCTTTCTTT; d_call: -; j_call: TRBJ1-1; v_call: TRBV4-1; clone_size: -
cdr3_aa: CASSREGYGYTF; cdr3_nt: TGTGCCAGCAGCAGGGAAGGCTATGGCTACACCTTC; d_call: -; j_call: TRBJ1-2; v_call: TRBV12-3/TRBV12-4; clone_size: few
cdr3_aa: CASSPVGLGDRGISGGVGGTQYF; cdr3_nt: TGCGCCAGCAGCCCCGTGGGGCTTGGTGACAGGGGTATTAGCGGGGGTGTCGGGGGGACCCAGTACTTC; d_call: -; j_call: TRBJ2-5; v_call: TRBV4-1; clone_size: -
cdr3_aa: CASSQQRSYEQYF; cdr3_nt: TGTGCCAGCAGCCAACAGCGCTCCTACGAGCAGTACTTC; d_call: -; j_call: TRBJ2-7; v_call: TRBV3-1; clone_size: -
cdr3_aa: CASSFPGQGLFF; cdr3_nt: TGTGCCAGCAGTTTTCCAGGACAGGGTCTGTTTTTT; d_call: TRBD1; j_call: TRBJ2-2; v_call: TRBV12-3/TRBV12-4; clone_size: -
cdr3_aa: CASSFRGRAIYF; cdr3_nt: TGTGCCAGCAGCTTCAGGGGGAGGGCCATATATTTT; d_call: TRBD1; j_call: TRBJ1-3; v_call: TRBV7-8; clone_size: few
cdr3_aa: CASFAGGGTEAFF; cdr3_nt: TGTGCCAGCTTCGCAGGTGGGGGGACTGAAGCTTTCTTT; d_call: -; j_call: TRBJ1-1; v_call: TRBV7-9; clone_size: once
cdr3_aa: CASSQTGTGLVEQYF; cdr3_nt: TGTGCCAGCAGCCAAACCGGGACAGGGTTGGTCGAGCAGTACTTC; d_call: TRBD1; j_call: TRBJ2-7; v_call: TRBV2; clone_size: -
cdr3_aa: CASSQVGRAADTQYF; cdr3_nt: TGTGCCAGCAGCCAAGTTGGCAGGGCGGCAGATACGCAGTATTTT; d_call: -; j_call: TRBJ2-3; v_call: TRBV3-1; clone_size: -
cdr3_aa: CASSTRTGNTEAFF; cdr3_nt: TGTGCCAGCAGCACCCGGACAGGGAACACTGAAGCTTTCTTT; d_call: TRBD1; j_call: TRBJ1-1; v_call: TRBV7-9; clone_size: few
cdr3_aa: CAISELYGGYTEAFF; cdr3_nt: TGTGCCATCAGTGAGTTATACGGGGGGTACACTGAAGCTTTCTTT; d_call: -; j_call: TRBJ1-1; v_call: TRBV10-3; clone_size: -
cdr3_aa: CASSPRPQGLSYEQYF; cdr3_nt: TGTGCCAGCAGCCCGCGCCCCCAGGGATTATCCTACGAGCAGTACTTC; d_call: -; j_call: TRBJ2-7; v_call: TRBV7-2; clone_size: -
cdr3_aa: CASSGRSRGTLYSNQPQHF; cdr3_nt: TGTGCCAGCAGCGGACGCTCCAGGGGAACCCTTTATAGCAATCAGCCCCAGCATTTT; d_call: -; j_call: TRBJ1-5; v_call: TRBV2; clone_size: -
cdr3_aa: CASRLTENTEAFF; cdr3_nt: TGTGCCAGCAGGCTCACAGAGAACACTGAAGCTTTCTTT; d_call: -; j_call: TRBJ1-1; v_call: TRBV6-1; clone_size: few
cdr3_aa: CASSLAAGTNEQYF; cdr3_nt: TGCGCCAGCAGCTTGGCGGCAGGGACAAACGAGCAGTACTTC; d_call: -; j_call: TRBJ2-7; v_call: TRBV5-1; clone_size: -
cdr3_aa: CASSFRTGGLGETQYF; cdr3_nt: TGTGCCAGCAGTTTTCGGACAGGGGGCCTGGGGGAGACCCAGTACTTC; d_call: TRBD1; j_call: TRBJ2-5; v_call: TRBV7-9; clone_size: many
cdr3_aa: CSAPLMRNYGYTF; cdr3_nt: TGCAGTGCCCCCTTAATGCGTAACTATGGCTACACCTTC; d_call: -; j_call: TRBJ1-2; v_call: TRBV20-1; clone_size: -
cdr3_aa: CASSQEAGTSLRRTGADEQYF; cdr3_nt: TGCGCCAGCAGCCAAGAGGCCGGGACCTCTTTACGGAGGACAGGGGCCGACGAGCAGTACTTC; d_call: TRBD1; j_call: TRBJ2-7; v_call: TRBV4-3; clone_size: -
cdr3_aa: CASSSRQLAGTDTQYF; cdr3_nt: TGTGCCAGCAGCAGTAGACAGCTAGCGGGGACGGATACGCAGTATTTT; d_call: -; j_call: TRBJ2-3; v_call: TRBV21-1; clone_size: -
cdr3_aa: CSALDVGGALIDTQYF; cdr3_nt: TGCAGTGCCCTGGATGTTGGGGGGGCATTAATAGATACGCAGTATTTT; d_call: -; j_call: TRBJ2-3; v_call: TRBV20-1; clone_size: -